Listed below are T cell receptor beta chains from one sample, sequenced in a study of cytomegalovirus exposure and HLA in healthy donors. Some clones are missing from TCRdb's copy, which holds only in-frame ones; the method was immunoSEQ multiplex PCR. Here the sample spans 60,000 to 65,000 clones, 85% to 95% being singletons. Sequenced sample: PBMCs. The receptors were gathered from a woman aged 18-30 years in good health and CMV-seropositive. Each CDR3 is given with its conserved first and last residue. A D gene is named only where the DNA matches it firmly. For some rows the clone size is stated as once, few or many, or as a class when expanded; others skip it.

v_call,j_call,clone_size,d_call,cdr3_nt,cdr3_aa
TRBV27,TRBJ2-7,NA,TRBD1,TGTGCCAGCAGTTTATCGACAGGGGGCGGCTACGAGCAGTACTTC,CASSLSTGGGYEQYF
TRBV28,TRBJ2-7,NA,NA,TGTGCCAGCGCTACCGGGGGCTACGAGCAGTACTTC,CASATGGYEQYF
TRBV9,TRBJ1-4,NA,TRBD1,TGTGCCAGCAGCGTAGCTGGTGGCAGGGGGAGTGAAAAACTGTTTTTT,CASSVAGGRGSEKLFF
TRBV28,TRBJ2-7,NA,NA,TGTGCCAGCCCCCATTGGGACACCTACGAGCAGTACTTC,CASPHWDTYEQYF
TRBV9,TRBJ2-1,NA,TRBD2,TGTGCCAGCAGCGAAGGGACTAGCGTTTACAATGAGCAGTTCTTC,CASSEGTSVYNEQFF
TRBV28,TRBJ2-7,NA,TRBD1,TGTGCCAGCAGTTTGGGTGGGGACAGCGCCTCGCTCTACGAGCAGTACTTC,CASSLGGDSASLYEQYF
TRBV29-1,TRBJ1-4,NA,TRBD1,TGCAGCGTGACAGGGGAAGATGCAACTAATGAAAAACTGTTTTTT,CSVTGEDATNEKLFF
TRBV6-6,TRBJ1-1,NA,NA,TGTGCCAGCAGTTATGCGGGTACTGAAGCTTTCTTT,CASSYAGTEAFF
TRBV6-1,TRBJ1-2,NA,NA,TGTGCCAGCAGTGAATATCCGGGGGGCTACACCTTC,CASSEYPGGYTF
TRBV7-3,TRBJ2-3,NA,NA,TGTGCCAGCAGTGGGGCTAGCACAGATACGCAGTATTTT,CASSGASTDTQYF
TRBV6-5,TRBJ2-7,NA,TRBD1,TGTGCCAGCAGTTACGGGTCAGGGGGTAGGGAGCAGTACTTC,CASSYGSGGREQYF
TRBV6-6,TRBJ1-1,NA,NA,TGTGCCAGCAGTCTCCACGAGTCAACTGAAGCTTTCTTT,CASSLHESTEAFF
TRBV10-3,TRBJ2-5,NA,TRBD1,TGTGCCATCAGTTCCACCGGGACAGAAGAGACCCAGTACTTC,CAISSTGTEETQYF
TRBV11-1,TRBJ1-1,NA,TRBD1,TGTGCCAGCAGACTCAGGGGGCAAGCTTTCTTT,CASRLRGQAFF
TRBV7-3,TRBJ2-6,NA,NA,TGTGCCAGCAGCTTAACGTCAGGTGCTGGGGCCAACGTCCTGACTTTC,CASSLTSGAGANVLTF
TRBV19,TRBJ1-2,NA,NA,TGTGCCAGTAGGGTCCCCTCTAGCTATGGCTACACCTTC,CASRVPSSYGYTF
TRBV7-2,TRBJ1-4,NA,NA,TGTGCCAGCAGCTTATACGGGGGGAGAAAACTGTTTTTT,CASSLYGGRKLFF
TRBV5-1,TRBJ2-2,NA,TRBD1,TGCGCCAGCAGCCCTGAGCTCGGGACAGTGAACACCGGGGAGCTGTTTTTT,CASSPELGTVNTGELFF
TRBV11-1,TRBJ2-1,NA,TRBD2,TGTGCCAGCAGCACGACCGGGACTAGCGGTTACAATGAGCAGTTCTTC,CASSTTGTSGYNEQFF
TRBV7-3,TRBJ2-1,NA,NA,TGTGCCAGCAGTCCGGACTCCACCGAACGAGATGAGCAGTTCTTC,CASSPDSTERDEQFF
TRBV5-1,TRBJ2-7,NA,TRBD1,TGCGCCAGCAGCTCTGGACAGGGGATAGGCCACGAGCAGTACTTC,CASSSGQGIGHEQYF
TRBV2,TRBJ1-2,NA,NA,TGTGCCAGCAGGGAGGGGTTTTATGGCTACACCTTC,CASREGFYGYTF
TRBV19,TRBJ1-1,few,NA,TGTGCCAGTAGTTTCTCGGGTATCGCTGAAGCTTTCTTT,CASSFSGIAEAFF
TRBV27,TRBJ1-4,once,NA,TGTGCCAGCAGCTCATACAAAGCTCAGGGGACGACTAATGAAAAACTGTTTTTT,CASSSYKAQGTTNEKLFF
TRBV19,TRBJ1-1,NA,NA,TGTGCCAGTAGTCCCACAGGCCCGACTGAAGCTTTCTTT,CASSPTGPTEAFF
TRBV30,TRBJ2-3,NA,NA,TGTGCCTGGAGTAGGCTAGCCACAGATACGCAGTATTTT,CAWSRLATDTQYF
TRBV19,TRBJ2-7,NA,NA,TGTGCCAGTAGTGTCCGGGACACCCTCGAGCAGTACTTC,CASSVRDTLEQYF
TRBV29-1,TRBJ2-7,NA,NA,TGCAGCGTTGAAGTAGGTAGCGGAAACTACGAGCAGTACTTC,CSVEVGSGNYEQYF
TRBV28,TRBJ1-1,NA,TRBD1,TGTGCCAGCAGTTTATCGACAGGGGGCATAGGCACTGAAGCTTTCTTT,CASSLSTGGIGTEAFF
TRBV2,TRBJ2-3,NA,TRBD2,TGTGCCAGCAGTGTGGGACTAGCGGGGGTAGATACGCAGTATTTT,CASSVGLAGVDTQYF
TRBV9,TRBJ2-2,NA,TRBD2,TGTGCCAGCAGCACAGCAGAGAAGTGGACTAGCGGGACCGGGGAGCTGTTTTTT,CASSTAEKWTSGTGELFF
TRBV4-2,TRBJ1-1,NA,TRBD1,TGTGCCAGCAGCCGGGAACAGGGGGCAGGGAACACTGAAGCTTTCTTT,CASSREQGAGNTEAFF
TRBV6-4,TRBJ2-2,NA,TRBD2,TGTGCCAGCAGTGAAGAGGCTAGCGGGCGCGGGGAGCTGTTTTTT,CASSEEASGRGELFF
TRBV2,TRBJ2-1,NA,NA,TGTGCCAGCAGCAACCAGAACCGCAATGAGCAGTTCTTC,CASSNQNRNEQFF
TRBV4-3,TRBJ1-2,NA,NA,TGCGCCAGCAGCCAGGACTCTGGGGGCTACACCTTC,CASSQDSGGYTF
TRBV6-1,TRBJ2-1,NA,NA,TGTGCCAGCAGTGAGATGAGTGGAGACAATGAGCAGTTCTTC,CASSEMSGDNEQFF
TRBV7-3,TRBJ2-3,NA,NA,TGTGCCAGCAGCTTAAGGGGACTGCCTGGGGATACGCAGTATTTT,CASSLRGLPGDTQYF
TRBV11-2,TRBJ2-5,NA,NA,TGTGCCAGCAGCTTACGAGAGACCCAGTACTTC,CASSLRETQYF
TRBV19,TRBJ2-4,NA,TRBD1,TGTGCCAGTAGTATGGGACAGGGGGGGATCATTCAGTACTTC,CASSMGQGGIIQYF
TRBV2,TRBJ2-1,NA,TRBD2,TGTGCCAGCCCCGCGCCGATCCGGGAGGGCCTGAGTGAGCAGTTCTTC,CASPAPIREGLSEQFF
TRBV11-2,TRBJ2-7,NA,NA,TGTGCCAGCAGCTTGGACAACCCCTACGAGCAGTACTTC,CASSLDNPYEQYF
TRBV9,TRBJ1-3,NA,TRBD1,TGTGCCAGCAGCGGTCCCCGACAGGGGTTCGGAAACACCATATATTTT,CASSGPRQGFGNTIYF
TRBV15,TRBJ1-6,NA,NA,TGTGCCACCGCCAGGGTTCCCTCCTATAATTCACCCCTCCACTTT,CATARVPSYNSPLHF
TRBV15,TRBJ2-1,NA,TRBD1,TGTGCCACCAGCAGAGAACAGGGGGCGGTGAATGAGCAGTTCTTC,CATSREQGAVNEQFF
TRBV5-5,TRBJ1-1,NA,TRBD1,TGTGCCAGCAGCTGGACAGGATACTCGAACACTGAAGCTTTCTTT,CASSWTGYSNTEAFF
TRBV9,TRBJ1-2,NA,NA,TGTGCCAGCAGCAAGACCCCGGAGTATGGCTACACCTTC,CASSKTPEYGYTF
TRBV5-8,TRBJ2-7,NA,TRBD1,TGTGCCAGCAGCCCCAGGACAGGGGGTCTTTACTTC,CASSPRTGGLYF
TRBV7-9,TRBJ2-1,NA,NA,TGTGCCAGCAGCCAAGGCCAGACGGGGGTCTCCTACAATGAGCAGTTCTTC,CASSQGQTGVSYNEQFF
TRBV5-4,TRBJ2-2,NA,TRBD2,TGTGCCAGCAGCTGGAAGACTAGCGCACCCGGGGAGCTGTTTTTT,CASSWKTSAPGELFF
TRBV7-9,TRBJ1-1,NA,TRBD1,TGTGCCAGCAGCCCCGTATCGGTTCAGGGGGCAGGAACTGAAGCTTTCTTT,CASSPVSVQGAGTEAFF
TRBV5-1,TRBJ2-3,NA,TRBD1,TGCGCCAGCAGTTTTCAGGGGGAACGGGCAGATACGCAGTATTTT,CASSFQGERADTQYF
TRBV10-2,TRBJ2-5,NA,NA,TGCGCCAGCAGAACCGGCCGGGTATGGGAGACCCAGTACTTC,CASRTGRVWETQYF
TRBV7-9,TRBJ2-5,NA,TRBD2,TGTGCCAGCAGCTTAGGACTAGCGGGGGGGCCGTCGGAGACCCAGTACTTC,CASSLGLAGGPSETQYF